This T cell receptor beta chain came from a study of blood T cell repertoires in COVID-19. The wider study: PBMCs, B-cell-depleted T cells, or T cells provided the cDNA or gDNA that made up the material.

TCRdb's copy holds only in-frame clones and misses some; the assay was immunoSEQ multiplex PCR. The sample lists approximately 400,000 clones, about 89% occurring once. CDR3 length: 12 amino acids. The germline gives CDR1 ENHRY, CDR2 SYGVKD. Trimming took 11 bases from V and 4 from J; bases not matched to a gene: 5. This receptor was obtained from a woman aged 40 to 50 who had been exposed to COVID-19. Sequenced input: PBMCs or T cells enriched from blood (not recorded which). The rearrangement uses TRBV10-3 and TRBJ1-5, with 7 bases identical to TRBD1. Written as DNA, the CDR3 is TGTGCCGTCGGACAGGTAAATCAGCCCCAGCATTTT. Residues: CAVGQVNQPQHF.